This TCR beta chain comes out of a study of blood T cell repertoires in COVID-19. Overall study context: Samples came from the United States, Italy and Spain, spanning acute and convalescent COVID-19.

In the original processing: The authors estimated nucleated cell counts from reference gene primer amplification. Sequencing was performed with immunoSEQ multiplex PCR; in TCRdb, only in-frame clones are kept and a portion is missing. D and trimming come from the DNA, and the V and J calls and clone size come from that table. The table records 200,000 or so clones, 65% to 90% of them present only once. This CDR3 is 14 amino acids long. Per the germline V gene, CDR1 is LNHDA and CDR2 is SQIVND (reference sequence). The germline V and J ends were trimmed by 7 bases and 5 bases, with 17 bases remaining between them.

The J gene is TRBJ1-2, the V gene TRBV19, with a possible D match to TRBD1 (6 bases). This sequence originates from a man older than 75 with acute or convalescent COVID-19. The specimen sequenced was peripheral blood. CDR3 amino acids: CASKTGQGYYGYTF. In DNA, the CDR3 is TGTGCCAGTAAAACCGGTCAGGGGTATTATGGCTACACCTTC.